Listed below are T cell receptor beta chains from one sample, sequenced in a study of blood T cell repertoires in COVID-19. Clones were sequenced by immunoSEQ multiplex PCR, and TCRdb holds only the in-frame ones, with some missing. Here the sample spans 95,000 to 150,000 clones, 84% being singletons. Sequencing input: PBMCs or T cells enriched from blood (not recorded which). The receptors were sampled from a woman in her twenties or thirties who had recovered from COVID-19. CDR3s include the opening cysteine and the closing phenylalanine or tryptophan. The order of the fields is V gene, J gene, D gene, clone size, CDR3 DNA, CDR3 protein. The D gene is left open where the match is weak. Not every row has a clone size; where given, it reads once, few, many or a size class.

>TRBV7-8|TRBJ2-1|NA|NA
TGTGCCAGCAGCTTAAGCCGGAGCTCCTACAATGAGCAGTTCTTC
CASSLSRSSYNEQFF
>TRBV7-6|TRBJ1-5|TRBD1|NA
TGTGCCAGCAGCCCAAGGGGACAGGGGGGCAATCAGCCCCAGCATTTT
CASSPRGQGGNQPQHF
>TRBV15|TRBJ2-1|TRBD2|NA
TGTGCCACCAGCAGAGTTCGACTAGCAGATGAGCAGTTCTTC
CATSRVRLADEQFF
>TRBV5-4|TRBJ1-2|TRBD1|many
TGTGCCAGCAGGGACAGGGGGCGATATGGCTACACCTTC
CASRDRGRYGYTF
>TRBV7-2|TRBJ2-1|NA|NA
TGTGCCAGCAGCCCCCAGGTCGGAAAAAGTCCCTACAATGAGCAGTTCTTC
CASSPQVGKSPYNEQFF
>TRBV24-1|TRBJ2-3|NA|NA
TGTGCCACCAGTGAGTCCGGAAGGGGAGATACGCAGTATTTT
CATSESGRGDTQYF
>TRBV4-3|TRBJ1-2|NA|NA
TGCGCCAGCAGCCTCAGGCGGGGGAACTATGGCTACACCTTC
CASSLRRGNYGYTF
>TRBV30|TRBJ1-6|NA|NA
TGTGCCTGGAGTGTCCGGAGCTCCTATAATTCACCCCTCCACTTT
CAWSVRSSYNSPLHF
>TRBV7-8|TRBJ1-6|TRBD1|NA
TGTGCCAGCAGCCTGACAGGGCTTAATTCACCCCTCCACTTT
CASSLTGLNSPLHF
>TRBV28|TRBJ1-4|TRBD1|NA
TGTGCCAGTGGGACAGGGGTTCCTAATGAAAAACTGTTTTTT
CASGTGVPNEKLFF
>TRBV5-1|TRBJ1-1|NA|NA
TGCGCCAGCAGCTTGAGTCCAGGGTACACTGAAGCTTTCTTT
CASSLSPGYTEAFF
>TRBV3-1/TRBV3-2|TRBJ1-6|NA|once
TGTGCCAGCAGCCAAGATGAAGGCGGCTATAATTCACCCCTCCACTTT
CASSQDEGGYNSPLHF
>TRBV5-4|TRBJ2-1|TRBD2|NA
TGTGCCAGCAGCCGGATAGCGGGGAGCTCCTACAATGAGCAGTTCTTC
CASSRIAGSSYNEQFF
>TRBV25-1|TRBJ2-5|TRBD2|once
TGTGCCAGCAGTGTAGCGGGAGGGGTCCAAGAGACCCAGTACTTC
CASSVAGGVQETQYF
>TRBV4-3|TRBJ1-2|NA|once
TGCGCCAGCAGCCAAGGTCGGGGGAGGTTCTATGGCTACACCTTC
CASSQGRGRFYGYTF
>TRBV4-2|TRBJ2-5|NA|NA
TGTGCCAGCAGCCAAGGTGTAGGGGCGGTAGACTGGGAGACCCAGTACTTC
CASSQGVGAVDWETQYF
>TRBV28|TRBJ1-2|TRBD1|NA
TGTGCCAGCAGTCCTACCGGGACAGGGAATGGCTACACCTTC
CASSPTGTGNGYTF
>TRBV13|TRBJ2-3|NA|NA
TGTGCCAGCAGCTTAATCGGTCGGGCAGATACGCAGTATTTT
CASSLIGRADTQYF
>TRBV24-1|TRBJ2-1|TRBD1|few
TGTGCCACCAGTGATCTTGGGACAGGGGGCTCCTACAATGAGCAGTTCTTC
CATSDLGTGGSYNEQFF
>TRBV6-5|TRBJ1-2|TRBD1|once
TGTGCCAGCAGTTACTCGACAGGGGGTGATAACTATGGCTACACCTTC
CASSYSTGGDNYGYTF
>TRBV19|TRBJ2-3|NA|NA
TGTGCCAGTAGTATGGTAACACATAGCACAGATACGCAGTATTTT
CASSMVTHSTDTQYF
>TRBV9|TRBJ2-7|NA|NA
TGTGCCAGCAGGGGAGAGGCAACCTACGAGCAGTACTTC
CASRGEATYEQYF
>TRBV6-5|TRBJ1-2|NA|NA
TGTGCCAGCAGTAGGGAGTTTAACTATGGCTACACCTTC
CASSREFNYGYTF
>TRBV25-1|TRBJ2-2|TRBD2|NA
TGTGCCAGCAGTGCCGGGAGGACCGGGGAGCTGTTTTTT
CASSAGRTGELFF
>TRBV6-2/TRBV6-3|TRBJ1-2|NA|NA
TGTGCCAGCAGTTACCCCAGGGGATATGGCTACACCTTC
CASSYPRGYGYTF
>TRBV9|TRBJ2-3|NA|NA
TGTGCCAGCAGCTCCCGACAGATCTCTAGCACAGATACGCAGTATTTT
CASSSRQISSTDTQYF
>TRBV15|TRBJ1-6|NA|once
TGTGCCACCAGCAGAGATACGGAGAATTCACCCCTCCACTTT
CATSRDTENSPLHF
>TRBV5-1|TRBJ2-3|NA|NA
TGCGCCAGCAGCCAGAGCACAGATACGCAGTATTTT
CASSQSTDTQYF
>TRBV6-1|TRBJ2-7|TRBD2|NA
TGTGCCAGCAGTGAAGAATTGGGGGGAGGGGACGAGCAGTACTTC
CASSEELGGGDEQYF
>TRBV3-1/TRBV3-2|TRBJ1-1|NA|NA
TGTGCCAGCAGCCAGGGTGGAGGGGTATCGACTGAAGCTTTCTTT
CASSQGGGVSTEAFF
>TRBV6-5|TRBJ2-7|TRBD1|once
TGTGCCAGCAGTCGGACAGGTAACCACGAGCAGTACTTC
CASSRTGNHEQYF
>TRBV19|TRBJ2-7|TRBD1|NA
TGTGCCAGTAGTCACCGCGGGACAGGGGGCGAGCAGTACTTC
CASSHRGTGGEQYF
>TRBV19|TRBJ2-2|TRBD2|NA
TGTGCCAGTAGTTACTACGGGCCTAGCGGGAGAAAGGGGGAGCTGTTTTTT
CASSYYGPSGRKGELFF
>TRBV5-4|TRBJ1-4|NA|many
TGTGCCAGCAGCTTGGATCTAGATGAAAAACTGTTTTTT
CASSLDLDEKLFF
>TRBV23-1|TRBJ1-5|NA|NA
TGCGCCAGCAGTCCGACAGTAACTGATTATAGCAATCAGCCCCAGCATTTT
CASSPTVTDYSNQPQHF
>TRBV30|TRBJ2-7|NA|NA
TGTGCCTGGAGCGTAGCGCGCTACGAGCAGTACTTC
CAWSVARYEQYF
>TRBV4-1|TRBJ1-4|TRBD1|NA
TGCGCCAGCAGCCTCACCGGGACAGGCTATGAAAAACTGTTTTTT
CASSLTGTGYEKLFF